These 6 T cell receptor beta chains originate from one sample sequenced in a study of cytomegalovirus exposure and HLA in healthy donors. Sequenced by immunoSEQ multiplex PCR; TCRdb stores in-frame clones only, minus some. This table has 150,000 to 200,000 clones, 84% appearing once. The sample taken for sequencing was PBMCs. Receptor source: a man between 18 and 29 years old in good health and CMV-seropositive.

This rearrangement joins TRBV5-6 to TRBJ2-1; no firm D call. The CDR3 contains 15 residues. The germline gives CDR1 SGHDT, CDR2 YYEEEE. V gave up 2 bases and J gave up 3 bases, with 12 bases separating them. Written as DNA, the CDR3 is TGTGCCAGCAGCTTAGTGGCTTACGACTACAATGAGCAGTTCTTC. Translation gives CASSLVAYDYNEQFF. Full variable domain (outside the CDR3, taken from reference TRBV5-6 and TRBJ2-1): DAGVTQSPTHLIKTRGQQVTLRCSPKSGHDTVSWYQQALGQGPQFIFQYYEEEERQRGNFPDRFSGHQFPNYSSELNVNALLLGDSALYLCASSLVAYDYNEQFFGPGTRLTVL.

The chain uses TRBV5-1 and TRBJ2-4; TRBD1 matches at 7 bases. J lost 8 bases, V lost 0 bases, and 8 bases had no gene match. The CDR3 covers 15 residues. CDR1 and CDR2 (germline): SGHRS, YFSETQ. CDR3 in amino acids: CASSLGFEGADIQYF. CDR3 coding DNA: TGCGCCAGCAGCTTGGGGTTCGAGGGGGCGGACATTCAGTACTTC.

There are a few counts of this clone. Other DNA sequences of this sample code for an identical CDR3. The V call is TRBV5-1, the J call TRBJ1-5, with D possibly being TRBD1 (5 bases). The CDR3 has 15 amino acids. Germline V CDR1 and CDR2: SGHRS, YFSETQ. Trimming took off 0 bases at V and 1 base at J, with 8 bases between the two ends. The CDR3 region has the DNA TGCGCCAGCAGCTTGGCGGGGGGAAGCAATCAGCCCCAGCATTTT. Translation gives CASSLAGGSNQPQHF.

The V and J genes are TRBV11-2 and TRBJ2-5; 9 nucleotides match TRBD1. This CDR3 has 15 residues. V shed 4 bases, J shed 9 bases, and the junction held 12 bases outside the gene matches. In germline, CDR1 is SGHAT, CDR2 FQNNGV. CDR3: CASSSRTGDFLAQYF. CDR3 sequence (DNA): TGTGCCAGCAGCTCCCGGACAGGGGATTTCTTAGCCCAGTACTTC.

This chain links TRBV6-5 with TRBJ1-5, with D possibly being TRBD1 (6 bases). Per the germline V gene, CDR1 is MNHEY and CDR2 is SVGAGI. Trimming shortened V by 4 bases and J by 2 bases, and 15 bases separated the two germline ends. The CDR3 is made up of 16 amino acids. The CDR3 DNA reads TGTGCCAGCAGTTCTACCGGGGGGGCGCGCAATCAGCCCCAGCATTTT. Its translation is CASSSTGGARNQPQHF.

At least ten counts were recorded for this clone. J is TRBJ2-7 and V is TRBV9; D perhaps matches TRBD2 (5 bases). This CDR3 contains 14 residues. Trimming shortened V by 2 bases and J by 1 base, and 10 bases separated the two germline ends. Germline V gene data show CDR1 as SGDLS and CDR2 as YYNGEE. Here the CDR3 reads CASSVRWESYEQYF. The CDR3 coding sequence is TGTGCCAGCAGCGTCCGCTGGGAGTCCTACGAGCAGTACTTC.